This section outlines one TCR beta chain sequence together with its context. The antigen it recognizes is unknown. One base away there is no much larger clone; base qualities are not given. Trimming takes 11 bases off V and 2 bases off J; junction bases not matched to a gene: 12. The CDR3 covers 15 residues, taking in both the cysteine and the phenylalanine. The CDR3 DNA has 45 bases and is translated from base 1. For CDR1 and CDR2, the germline V gene lists MDHEN and SYDVKM. The data were taken from a study of shared clonotypes between healthy human individuals (dated by TCRdb to about 2020). In terms of the full investigation: The cohort included three men and a couple of women between 18 and 49 years of age. For each donor, CD4 naive and CD4 memory were each run on three plates, CD8 naive on two plates, and CD8 memory on one plate. To estimate repertoire size and how much clonotype sharing occurs between individuals, the study deeply sequenced the blood TCR repertoires of several healthy adults. To increase sequencing depth and limit assay-specific biases, TCR repertoire library preparation and sequencing were carried out by different laboratories using diverse techniques. Each donor's leukapheresis produced roughly between roughly 0.85 and 10 billion PBMCs. What the research found in general, with its limitations: Clonotypes shared by all four sorted-subset donors showed higher generation probabilities than non-shared clonotypes. The small number of donors limited the genetic and exposure-history diversity represented. Based on pairwise subsampling, the degree of clonotype sharing among donors was expected to be affected by sequencing depth. Incomplete sequencing was indicated by rarefaction of sorted-subset datasets, despite the large sequencing depth. About 5% of naive CD4, 3% to 4% of naive CD8, 2.3% of memory CD4, and less than 0.45% of memory CD8 clonotypes were shared across several donors. Only blood was sampled, and tissue TCR repertoires likely differ from those in blood. Larger estimated clonotype richness was generally found for naive subsets than for memory subsets.

TCR CDR3 regions were amplified from genomic DNA by multiplex PCR using the deep immunoSEQ assay. Extracted genomic DNA from each cell subset was distributed evenly across all wells of several immunoSEQ 96-well plates, and each plate was treated as a replicate. For sorted subsets, 150 to 250 ng of genomic DNA, equivalent to 25,000 to 35,000 T cell genomes, went into each replicate PCR. The purified libraries were quantified using a Qubit 3.0 fluorometer, sized with a Bioanalyzer 2100, and then quantified again using the KAPA Library Quantification kit. Every immunoSEQ 96-well plate was sequenced on a dedicated single-read 150-cycle Illumina NextSeq 550 flow cell. In the original analysis: Because the immunoSEQ output included only junctional sequences and no quality scores, the filtering could not be the same as the filtering used for full-length reads. To assign V/J genes and CDR3, sequences were annotated against IMGT germline references using PyIR, a Python wrapper for IgBLAST v1.9. Any read was removed if the V/J assignment was weak (E-value above 1e-6), the CDR3 was missing, or the read contained stop codons, out-of-frame junctions, or ambiguous translated residues. V3J clonotypes were defined as sequences sharing an identical inferred V gene, J gene, and CDR3 amino acid sequence. Percentage overlap between repertoires was calculated by dividing the number of shared unique clonotypes by the size of the smaller repertoire. Three approaches were used to assess repertoire richness: RTK rarefaction, the Chao1 estimator, and Recon v2.1 estimates of unobserved clonotypes. For all TCRbeta clonotypes obtained by the gDNA method from a few donors, generation probabilities were computed with OLGA. The table was pulled from immuneACCESS by TCRdb, which kept in-frame rearrangements only. Such tables lose some clones; where checked, under half of the loss comes from unresolved V genes, and the rest has no known cause. That table supplies the V and J calls and clone size; D and trimming were determined from the DNA. For this sample there are about 2.1 million clones; about 92% appear just once. Together, the top ten hold around 1.7% of the sample.

CD8 naive samples were CD45RO-negative cells positively selected for CCR7, giving a CD45RA+CCR7+ population that excluded TemRA cells. Healthy HIV-negative adults with no recently reported acute infections or vaccinations were included as donors. All donors were Caucasian adults living in Nashville, Tennessee, USA. Blood was obtained by leukapheresis, after which PBMCs were separated by Ficoll-Histopaque density gradient centrifugation and cryopreserved in liquid nitrogen vapor phase. Analytical flow cytometry was used to check the purity and quantity of each magnetically sorted T cell population. From each sorted fraction, genomic DNA was isolated and quantified by UV absorbance on a Nanodrop 2000c.

This chain is built from TRBV28 and TRBJ2-7; 10 bases in the middle match TRBD1. Sequenced sample: naive CD8+ T cells from PBMCs. Explained via the paper, the cell subset or site label denotes: CD45RA+CCR7+. The TCR comes from a young man in good health. Some clones in this sample may be carry-over from other donors' samples. The CDR3 region has the sequence CAGAAGTGVTYEQYF. The DNA is as follows: TGTGCCGGGGCCGCTGGGACAGGGGTGACCTACGAGCAGTACTTC.